These 12 T cell receptor beta chains came from one sample sequenced in a study of T cells after yellow fever vaccination. TCRdb re-called the 5' RACE reads through MiXCR, storing one row per CDR3 protein. The sample holds 450,000 to 650,000 distinct CDR3 sequences, less than 15% seen once. Sequencing was performed on PBMCs, taken on the day of the yellow fever booster vaccination. These receptors came from a man aged 25 to 40 who received the YFV17D yellow fever vaccine.

The chain carries TRBV28 and TRBJ2-7; D perhaps matches TRBD1 (6 bases). The CDR3 sequence is 11 residues long. Germline values: CDR1 MDHEN, CDR2 SYDVKM. The CDR3 sequence is CSWGLSREQYF. The CDR3, as DNA: TGTAGCTGGGGGCTATCTCGCGAGCAGTACTTC.

J is TRBJ2-5 and V is TRBV15, with 7 bases that match TRBD2. CDR1 and CDR2 from the germline V gene are LNHNV and YYDKDF (reference sequence). Trimming cost V 3 bases and J 2 bases; bases outside gene matches: 3. The CDR3 is 14 amino acids. CDR3 coding DNA: TGTGCCACCAGCAGTGGGACTACGCAAGAGACCCAGTACTTC. It codes for CATSSGTTQETQYF.

There are a few counts of this clonotype. The chain uses TRBV12-3 or TRBV12-4 and TRBJ1-1; D is unclear. Trimming pared 7 bases from V and 0 bases from J, leaving 15 bases between. CDR3 size: 15 residues. The CDR3 nucleotides are TGTGCCAGCACCCGCCGGAGCACGCTGAACACTGAAGCTTTCTTT. Its translation is CASTRRSTLNTEAFF.

This clonotype was detected a few times. The chain is built from TRBV24-1 and TRBJ2-1; D remains ambiguous. Trimming removed 0 bases from V and 3 bases from J, with 11 bases in between. Germline lookup yields CDR1 KGHDR and CDR2 SFDVKD. The length of the CDR3 is 16 residues. The CDR3 loop is CATSDLQATHYNEQFF. DNA for the CDR3: TGTGCCACCAGTGATTTGCAGGCGACACACTACAATGAGCAGTTCTTC.

The chain uses TRBV3-1 and TRBJ1-5; the D gene is possibly TRBD1 (5 bases). The germline gives CDR1 LGHDT, CDR2 YNNKEL (reference sequence). V lost 4 bases and J lost 0, with 7 bases in between. The CDR3 has 14 residues. The CDR3 is CASSPGYSNQPQHF. The CDR3 DNA sequence: TGTGCCAGCAGCCCAGGGTATAGCAATCAGCCCCAGCATTTT.

This clonotype came up a few times. The DNA of the CDR3 is TGTGCCAGCAGTTACTCGGGACGCATCAATGAGCAGTTCTTC. Protein: CASSYSGRINEQFF. This chain joins TRBV6-5 and TRBJ2-1; TRBD1 or TRBD2 may be the D gene (5 bases each). This CDR3 is 14 amino acids long. Germline V gene data show CDR1 as MNHEY and CDR2 as SVGAGI. V shed 0 bases and J shed 6 bases, with 9 bases lying between them.

This clonotype was detected a few times. The chain uses TRBV20-1 and TRBJ2-3, with 10 nucleotides matching TRBD2. The CDR3 spans 15 residues. CDR1 is DFQATT, CDR2 SNEGSKA, per germline (reference sequence). With 1 base clipped from V and 4 bases from J, the junction kept 5 bases outside the gene matches. CDR3 in DNA: TGCAGTGCTAGAGCACTAGCGGGAATTGCAGATACGCAGTATTTT. Its protein product is CSARALAGIADTQYF.

V is TRBV19 and J is TRBJ1-5; perhaps TRBD1 as D (5 bases). With 5 bases removed from V and 1 base from J, the gap between germline ends came to 9 bases. Looked up from germline, CDR1 is LNHDA and CDR2 is SQIVND (reference sequence). This CDR3 has 14 amino acids. The CDR3 DNA reads as TGTGCCAGTAGTCAAAGGGACAGCAATCAGCCCCAGCATTTT. It translates to CASSQRDSNQPQHF. The whole variable domain, remainder taken from reference TRBV19 and TRBJ1-5, is DGGITQSPKYLFRKEGQNVTLSCEQNLNHDAMYWYRQDPGQGLRLIYYSQIVNDFQKGDIAEGYSVSREKKESFPLTVTSAQKNPTAFYLCASSQRDSNQPQHFGDGTRLSIL.

This chain links TRBV7-2 with TRBJ1-1; D is possibly TRBD1 (6 bases). CDR3 length: 16 amino acids. Deletions cut 5 bases from V and 0 bases from J, with 16 bases between. Germline CDR1 SGHTA, CDR2 FQGNSA. CDR3: CASSVPSQGMNTEAFF. Written as DNA, the CDR3 is TGTGCCAGCAGCGTTCCTTCACAGGGAATGAACACTGAAGCTTTCTTT.

This clonotype was picked up a small number of times. The CDR3 coding sequence is TGTGCCAGCAGCCAGGGGGTTGCTGAGCAGTTCTTC. Its translation is CASSQGVAEQFF. V and J are TRBV3-1 and TRBJ2-1, with D tentatively TRBD1 or TRBD2 (5 bases each). With 3 bases removed from V and 9 bases from J, the gap between germline ends came to 9 bases. Germline V lookup: CDR1 LGHDT, CDR2 YNNKEL (reference sequence). CDR3 length: 12 amino acids.

This clonotype was counted between two and nine times. The chain carries TRBV5-1 and TRBJ2-1, with 11 nucleotides matching TRBD2. With 3 bases clipped from V and 9 bases from J, the junction kept 11 bases outside the gene matches. Germline CDR1 is SGHRS and CDR2 is YFSETQ. This CDR3 contains 16 residues. CDR3 nucleotides: TGCGCCAGCAGCTCAAGGACTAGCGGGCCATCGGGTGAGCAGTTCTTC. This encodes CASSSRTSGPSGEQFF.

This clonotype came up a few times. This chain uses TRBV7-2 with TRBJ2-1; 8 bases map to TRBD2. Germline trimming cut 2 bases from V and 6 bases from J; bases unmatched to any gene: 3. Germline V gene lookup returns CDR1 SGHTA and CDR2 FQGNSA. The CDR3 has 14 residues. CDR3 in DNA: TGTGCCAGCAGCTTAAAGGGACTAGTCAATGAGCAGTTCTTC. It codes for CASSLKGLVNEQFF.